This TCR beta chain is from a study of blood T cell repertoires in COVID-19. About the study: COVID-19 samples collected from the United States, Italy and Spain covered acute and convalescent phases. PBMCs, B-cell-depleted T cells, or T cells were the source of the cDNA or gDNA that made up the material.

In the source study's methods: Reference gene primers were amplified, and this amplification served to estimate nucleated cell counts. Sequenced by immunoSEQ multiplex PCR; TCRdb stores in-frame clones only, minus some. V, J and clone size derive from that table, while D and trimming were established from the DNA sequence. The sample consists of about 74,000 clones, nearly 90% of them appearing once. The V end was cut by 1 base, the J end by 4 bases, with 9 bases between. The CDR3 is 14 residues long. Germline V gene sequence: CDR1 SGHRS, CDR2 YFSETQ. The sequenced sample was peripheral blood. The chain has TRBV5-1 and TRBJ1-3, with D tentatively TRBD1 (6 bases). This receptor was identified in a man aged 70 or older with active or convalescent COVID-19. CDR3 sequence (DNA): TGCGCCAGCAGCTTGACAGGGCCGGGAAACACCATATATTTT. Amino acid sequence: CASSLTGPGNTIYF.